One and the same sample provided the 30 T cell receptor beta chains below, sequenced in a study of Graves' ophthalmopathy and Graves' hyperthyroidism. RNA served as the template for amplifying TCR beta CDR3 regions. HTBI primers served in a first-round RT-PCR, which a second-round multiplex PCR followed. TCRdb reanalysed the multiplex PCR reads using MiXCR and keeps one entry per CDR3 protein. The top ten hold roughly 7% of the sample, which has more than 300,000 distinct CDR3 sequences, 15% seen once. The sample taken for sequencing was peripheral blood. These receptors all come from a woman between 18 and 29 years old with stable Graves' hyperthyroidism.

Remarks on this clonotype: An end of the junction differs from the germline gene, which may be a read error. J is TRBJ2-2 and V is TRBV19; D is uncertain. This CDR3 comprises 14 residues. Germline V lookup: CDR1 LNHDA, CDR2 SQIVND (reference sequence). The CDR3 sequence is CAGSRFGDTGELFF. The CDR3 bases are TGTGCCGGTAGTAGGTTTGGGGACACCGGGGAGCTGTTTTTT. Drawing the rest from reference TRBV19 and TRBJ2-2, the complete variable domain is DGGITQSPKYLFRKEGQNVTLSCEQNLNHDAMYWYRQDPGQGLRLIYYSQIVNDFQKGDIAEGYSVSREKKESFPLTVTSAQKNPTAFYLCAGSRFGDTGELFFGEGSRLTVL.

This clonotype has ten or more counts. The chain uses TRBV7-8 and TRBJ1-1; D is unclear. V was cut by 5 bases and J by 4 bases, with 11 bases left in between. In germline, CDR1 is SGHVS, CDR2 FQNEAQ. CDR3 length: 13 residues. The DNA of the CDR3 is TGTGCCAGCAGCCCCCGGGATCCCACTGAAGCTTTCTTT. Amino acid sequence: CASSPRDPTEAFF. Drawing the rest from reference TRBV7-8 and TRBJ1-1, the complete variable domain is GAGVSQSPRYKVAKRGQDVALRCDPISGHVSLFWYQQALGQGPEFLTYFQNEAQLDKSGLPSDRFFAERPEGSVSTLKIQRTQQEDSAVYLCASSPRDPTEAFFGQGTRLTVV.

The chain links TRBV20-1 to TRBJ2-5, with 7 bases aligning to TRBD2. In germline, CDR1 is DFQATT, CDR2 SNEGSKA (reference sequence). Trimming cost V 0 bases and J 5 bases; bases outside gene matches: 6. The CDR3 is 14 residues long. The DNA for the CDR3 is TGCAGTGCTAGAGATCAAAGGGGAGGGGAGACCCAGTACTTC. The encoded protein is CSARDQRGGETQYF.

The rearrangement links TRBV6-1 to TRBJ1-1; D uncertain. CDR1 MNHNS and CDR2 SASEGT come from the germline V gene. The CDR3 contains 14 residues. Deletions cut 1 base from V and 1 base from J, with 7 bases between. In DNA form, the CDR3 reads TGTGCCAGCAGTGAAGAAGCAAGGAACACTGAAGCTTTCTTT. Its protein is CASSEEARNTEAFF.

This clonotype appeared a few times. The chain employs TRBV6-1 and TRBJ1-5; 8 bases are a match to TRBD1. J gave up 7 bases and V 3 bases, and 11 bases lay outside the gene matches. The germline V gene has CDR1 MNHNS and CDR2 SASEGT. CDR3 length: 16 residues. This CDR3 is CASSEGGQGASQPQHF. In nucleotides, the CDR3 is TGTGCCAGCAGTGAGGGGGGGCAGGGGGCAAGCCAGCCCCAGCATTTT.

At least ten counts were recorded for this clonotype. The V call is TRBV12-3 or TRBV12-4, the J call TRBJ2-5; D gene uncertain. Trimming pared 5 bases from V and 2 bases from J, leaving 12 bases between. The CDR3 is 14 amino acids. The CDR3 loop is CASSARTVQETQYF. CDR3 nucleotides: TGTGCCAGCAGTGCGAGAACAGTGCAAGAGACCCAGTACTTC.

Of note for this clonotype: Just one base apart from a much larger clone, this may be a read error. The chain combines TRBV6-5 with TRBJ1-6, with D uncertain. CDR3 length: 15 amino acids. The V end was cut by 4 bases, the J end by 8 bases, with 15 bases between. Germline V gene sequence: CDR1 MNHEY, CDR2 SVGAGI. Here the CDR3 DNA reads TGTGCCAGCAGTTTAATAGCGATGAACGATTCACCCCTCCACTTT. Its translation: CASSLIAMNDSPLHF.

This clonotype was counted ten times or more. The CDR3 DNA sequence: TGTGCCAGTAGTGTTACCCAGACGAACACTGAAGCTTTCTTT. Encoded protein: CASSVTQTNTEAFF. The chain has TRBV19 and TRBJ1-1; D gene ambiguous. The V end was cut by 5 bases, the J end by 1 base, with 11 bases between. CDR3 length: 14 amino acids. The germline CDR1 and CDR2 sequences are LNHDA and SQIVND (reference sequence).

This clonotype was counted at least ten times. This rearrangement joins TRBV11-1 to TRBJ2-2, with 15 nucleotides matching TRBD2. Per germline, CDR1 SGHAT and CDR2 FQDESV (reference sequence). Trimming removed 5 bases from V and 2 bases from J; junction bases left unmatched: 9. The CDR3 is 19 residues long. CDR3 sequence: CASSHWTSGGVLNTGELFF. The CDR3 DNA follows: TGTGCCAGCAGCCATTGGACTAGCGGGGGGGTCTTAAACACCGGGGAGCTGTTTTTT.

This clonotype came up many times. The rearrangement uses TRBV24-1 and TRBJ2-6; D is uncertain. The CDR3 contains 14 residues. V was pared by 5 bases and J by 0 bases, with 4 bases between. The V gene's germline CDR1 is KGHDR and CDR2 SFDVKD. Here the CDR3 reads CATSGNSGANVLTF. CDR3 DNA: TGTGCCACCAGTGGTAACTCTGGGGCCAACGTCCTGACTTTC.

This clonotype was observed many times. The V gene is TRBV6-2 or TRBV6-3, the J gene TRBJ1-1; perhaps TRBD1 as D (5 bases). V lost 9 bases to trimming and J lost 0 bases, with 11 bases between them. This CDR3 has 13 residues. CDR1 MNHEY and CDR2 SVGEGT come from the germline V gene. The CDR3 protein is CASWGRMNTEAFF. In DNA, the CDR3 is TGTGCCAGTTGGGGGAGGATGAACACTGAAGCTTTCTTT.

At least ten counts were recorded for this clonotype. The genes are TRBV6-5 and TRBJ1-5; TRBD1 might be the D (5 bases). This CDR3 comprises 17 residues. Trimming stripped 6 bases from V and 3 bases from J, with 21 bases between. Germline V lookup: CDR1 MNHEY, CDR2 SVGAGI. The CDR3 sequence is CASSPGFGATINQPQHF. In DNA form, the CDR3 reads TGTGCCAGCAGCCCCGGTTTCGGGGCAACGATCAATCAGCCCCAGCATTTT.

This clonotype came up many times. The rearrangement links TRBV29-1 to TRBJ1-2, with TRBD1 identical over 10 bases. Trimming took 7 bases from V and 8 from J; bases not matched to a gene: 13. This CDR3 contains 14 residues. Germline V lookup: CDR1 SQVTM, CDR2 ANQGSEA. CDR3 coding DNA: TGCAGCGCCGGGGGACAGGGGAGGTTGGGCGGCTACACCTTC. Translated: CSAGGQGRLGGYTF.

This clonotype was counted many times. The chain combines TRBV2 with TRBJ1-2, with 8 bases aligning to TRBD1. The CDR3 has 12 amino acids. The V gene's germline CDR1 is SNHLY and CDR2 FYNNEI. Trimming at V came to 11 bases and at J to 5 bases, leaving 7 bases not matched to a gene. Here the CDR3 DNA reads TGTGCCCCCGGGCAGGGGGCATATGGCTACACCTTC. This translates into CAPGQGAYGYTF.

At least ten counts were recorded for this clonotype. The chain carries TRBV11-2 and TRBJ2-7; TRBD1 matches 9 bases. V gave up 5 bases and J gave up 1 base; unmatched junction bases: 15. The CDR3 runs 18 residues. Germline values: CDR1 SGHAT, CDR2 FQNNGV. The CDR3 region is CASSHTTRAGTGSYEQYF. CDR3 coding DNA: TGTGCCAGCAGCCATACGACTCGGGCGGGGACAGGGTCCTACGAGCAGTACTTC. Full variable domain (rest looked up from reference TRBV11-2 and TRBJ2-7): EAGVAQSPRYKIIEKRQSVAFWCNPISGHATLYWYQQILGQGPKLLIQFQNNGVVDDSQLPKDRFSAERLKGVDSTLKIQPAKLEDSAVYLCASSHTTRAGTGSYEQYFGPGTRLTVT.

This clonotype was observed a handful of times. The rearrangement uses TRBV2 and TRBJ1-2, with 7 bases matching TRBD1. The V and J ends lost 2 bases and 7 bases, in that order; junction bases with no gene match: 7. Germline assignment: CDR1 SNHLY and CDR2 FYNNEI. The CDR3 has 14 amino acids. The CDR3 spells CASSESGGGLGYTF. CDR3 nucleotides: TGTGCCAGCAGTGAAAGCGGAGGGGGCCTTGGCTACACCTTC.

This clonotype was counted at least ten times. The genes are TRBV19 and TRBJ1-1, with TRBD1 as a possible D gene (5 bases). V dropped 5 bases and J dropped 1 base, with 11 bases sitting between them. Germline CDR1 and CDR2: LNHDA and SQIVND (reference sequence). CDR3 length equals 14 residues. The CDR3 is CASSLQGWNTEAFF. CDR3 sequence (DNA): TGTGCCAGTAGTCTCCAGGGATGGAACACTGAAGCTTTCTTT.

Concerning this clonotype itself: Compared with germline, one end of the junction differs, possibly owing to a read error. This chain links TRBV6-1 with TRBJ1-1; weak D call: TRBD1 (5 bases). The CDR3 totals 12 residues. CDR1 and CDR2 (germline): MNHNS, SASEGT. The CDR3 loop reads CASSGAGLYACF. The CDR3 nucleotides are TGTGCCAGCAGTGGTGCGGGGCTCTATGCTTGCTTT.

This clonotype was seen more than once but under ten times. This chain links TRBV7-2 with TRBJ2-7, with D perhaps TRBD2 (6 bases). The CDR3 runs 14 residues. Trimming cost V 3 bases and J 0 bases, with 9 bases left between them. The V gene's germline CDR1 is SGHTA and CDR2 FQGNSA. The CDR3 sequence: CASSLRRGSYEQYF. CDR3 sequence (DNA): TGTGCCAGCAGCTTGAGGCGGGGCTCCTACGAGCAGTACTTC.

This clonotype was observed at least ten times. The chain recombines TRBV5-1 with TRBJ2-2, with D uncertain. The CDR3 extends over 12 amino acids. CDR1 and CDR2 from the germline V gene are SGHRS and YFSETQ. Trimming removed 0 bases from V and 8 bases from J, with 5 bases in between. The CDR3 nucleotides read TGCGCCAGCAGCTTGGACAGAGGGGAGCTGTTTTTT. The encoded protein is CASSLDRGELFF.

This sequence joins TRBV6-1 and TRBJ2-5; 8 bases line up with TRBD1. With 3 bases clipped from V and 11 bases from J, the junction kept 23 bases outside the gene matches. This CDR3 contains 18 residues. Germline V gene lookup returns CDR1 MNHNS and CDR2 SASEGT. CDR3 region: CASSEQTPGGQGGGTQYF. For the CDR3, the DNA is TGTGCCAGCAGTGAGCAGACCCCGGGCGGACAGGGAGGAGGGACTCAGTACTTC.

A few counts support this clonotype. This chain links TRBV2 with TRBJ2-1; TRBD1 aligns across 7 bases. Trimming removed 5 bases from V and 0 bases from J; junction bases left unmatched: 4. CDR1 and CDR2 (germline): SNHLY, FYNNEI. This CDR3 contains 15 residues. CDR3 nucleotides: TGTGCCAGCAGTTACCGGACAGGCTCCTACAATGAGCAGTTCTTC. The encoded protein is CASSYRTGSYNEQFF.

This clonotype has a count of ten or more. In nucleotides, the CDR3 is TGTGCCAGTAGACTGGACGGAGGATATGGCTACACCTTC. Amino acids: CASRLDGGYGYTF. The chain has TRBV19 and TRBJ1-2, with D unclear. Germline V gene lookup returns CDR1 LNHDA and CDR2 SQIVND (reference sequence). The CDR3 covers 13 residues. V was pared by 6 bases and J by 5 bases, with 13 bases between.

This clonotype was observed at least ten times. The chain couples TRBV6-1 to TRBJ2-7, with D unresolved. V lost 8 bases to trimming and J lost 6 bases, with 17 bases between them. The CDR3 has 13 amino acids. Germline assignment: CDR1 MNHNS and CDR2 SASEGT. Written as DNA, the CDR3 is TGTGCCAGCGGCGTGTTCTATCCGGGCGAGCAGTACTTC. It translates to CASGVFYPGEQYF.

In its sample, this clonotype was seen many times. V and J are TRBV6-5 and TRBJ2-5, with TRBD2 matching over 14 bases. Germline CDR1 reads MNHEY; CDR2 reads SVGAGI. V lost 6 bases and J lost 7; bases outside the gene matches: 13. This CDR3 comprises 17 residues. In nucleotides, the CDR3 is TGTGCCAGCAGGGGGACTAGCGGGGGACGCCTCGGGGGGACCCAGTACTTC. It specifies CASRGTSGGRLGGTQYF.

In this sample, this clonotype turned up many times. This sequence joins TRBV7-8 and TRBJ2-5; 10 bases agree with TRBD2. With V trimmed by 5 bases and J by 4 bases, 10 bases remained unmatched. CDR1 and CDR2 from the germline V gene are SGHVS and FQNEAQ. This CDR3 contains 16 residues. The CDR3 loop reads CASSPNRRLAGETQYF. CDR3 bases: TGTGCCAGCAGCCCCAATCGCCGACTAGCGGGAGAGACCCAGTACTTC.

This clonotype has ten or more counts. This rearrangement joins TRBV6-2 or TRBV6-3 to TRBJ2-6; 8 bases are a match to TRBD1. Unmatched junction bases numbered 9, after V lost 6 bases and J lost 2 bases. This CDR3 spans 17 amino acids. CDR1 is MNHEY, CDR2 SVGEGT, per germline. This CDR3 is CASRVAGGKTGANVLTF. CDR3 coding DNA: TGTGCCAGCAGAGTCGCAGGGGGCAAAACTGGGGCCAACGTCCTGACTTTC.

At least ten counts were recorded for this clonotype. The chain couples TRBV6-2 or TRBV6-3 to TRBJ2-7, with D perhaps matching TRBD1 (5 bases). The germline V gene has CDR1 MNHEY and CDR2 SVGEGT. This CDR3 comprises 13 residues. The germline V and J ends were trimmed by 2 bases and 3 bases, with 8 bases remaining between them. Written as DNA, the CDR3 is TGTGCCAGCAGTTACCCTACAGGCTACGAGCAGTACTTC. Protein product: CASSYPTGYEQYF.

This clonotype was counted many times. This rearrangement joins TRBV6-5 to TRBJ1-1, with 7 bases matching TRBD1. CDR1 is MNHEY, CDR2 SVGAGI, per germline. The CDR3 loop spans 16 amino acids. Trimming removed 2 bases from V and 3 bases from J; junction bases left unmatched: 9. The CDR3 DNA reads TGTGCCAGCAGTTACGTATGGAGGGGGCGGGACACTGAAGCTTTCTTT. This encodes CASSYVWRGRDTEAFF.

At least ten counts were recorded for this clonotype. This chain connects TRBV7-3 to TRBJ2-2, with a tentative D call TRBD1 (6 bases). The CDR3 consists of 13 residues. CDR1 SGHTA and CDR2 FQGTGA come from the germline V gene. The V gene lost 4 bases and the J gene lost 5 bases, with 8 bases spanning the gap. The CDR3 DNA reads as TGTGCCAGCAGCTGGACAGTTACCGGGGAGCTGTTTTTT. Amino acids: CASSWTVTGELFF.